One TCR beta chain is described in this entry. Its antigen is unknown. No much larger clone exists at a distance of one base, and base qualities are not known. The data stem from a study of blood T cell repertoires in COVID-19 (dated by TCRdb to 2019 to 2021). Background for the entire study: Samples covering the acute and convalescent phases of COVID-19 were provided by collaborators in the United States, Italy and Spain. The material from the prospective study consisted of cDNA or gDNA derived from T cells, B-cell-depleted T cells, or PBMCs. The dataset comprised deeply sampled blood TCRbeta repertoires from subjects exposed to, actively infected with, or recovered from COVID-19. The repertoires were released in a freely available public database meant as a resource for research on the immune response to SARS-CoV-2. The samples were drawn from two sources: the first 160 participants of the ongoing ImmuneRACE study, and 1,200 or so subjects contributed by 6 global collaborators. The sample metadata nearly always contained a de-identified subject ID, COVID-19 status, age in years and sex. Where available, HLA class I and class II types were obtained from metadata supplied by the sample provider rather than from assay-based typing.

Collaborating institutions collected whole blood in K2EDTA tubes following their own protocols. For TCRbeta analysis, collaborators shipped samples as frozen whole blood, isolated PBMCs, or DNA extracted from either of those sample types. The CDR3 covers 14 residues, taking in both the cysteine and the phenylalanine. Only CDR3 DNA is held: 42 bases, read in frame from base 1. From a lookup of the germline V gene (reference sequence), CDR1 and CDR2 are MNHEY and SMNVEV. The junction shows trimming of 6 bases on V and 4 bases on J, plus 15 bases between the germline ends. The immunoSEQ Assay, a bias-controlled multiplex PCR, was used to amplify TCRbeta CDR3 regions from genomic DNA. The source study handled its data this way. Nucleated cell counts per sample were estimated from amplification of reference gene primers within the assay. Sequence reads were collapsed and filtered to measure the absolute abundance of every unique TCRbeta CDR3 rearrangement. Productive Simpson clonality was computed per sample as the square root of Simpson's diversity index over productive rearrangements. This is the immuneACCESS table as TCRdb keeps it, with only in-frame sequences that have V and J called. A part of the clones is gone; compared with another copy, unresolved V genes explain less than half, and the rest is unexplained. That table supplies the V and J calls and clone size; D and trimming were determined from the DNA. The sample table shows 650,000 to 800,000 clones, and about nine tenths are seen once. The ten biggest clones cover about 0.26% of the sample.

The paper as a whole reports these results and caveats: The amount of clinical and demographic metadata varied by source and participant and was provided uncurated.

The source is a young woman with acute or convalescent COVID-19. This chain joins TRBV27 to TRBJ1-2; TRBD1 is a possible D gene, resting on 5 matching bases. The specimen sequenced was peripheral blood. The sequenced DNA is TGTGCCAGCAGACCCCTGGGGGGTCTCTATGGCTACACCTTC. Translated, it reads CASRPLGGLYGYTF.